The text below deals with one TCR beta chain. These data come from a study of blood T cell repertoires in COVID-19. Whole-study context: From the United States, Italy and Spain came samples of acute and convalescent COVID-19. In each case, the material was cDNA or gDNA derived from T cells, B-cell-depleted T cells, or PBMCs.

Unmatched junction bases numbered 2, after V lost 0 bases and J lost 0 bases. The CDR3 extends over 16 amino acids. CDR1 MNHEY and CDR2 SVGAGI come from the germline V gene. Authors' analysis steps: The assay estimated nucleated cells by amplifying reference gene primers. Repertoires were generated with immunoSEQ multiplex PCR, while TCRdb's copy carries only in-frame clones and drops some. V, J and clone size are taken as reported in that table, and D and trimming were inferred from the DNA itself. The table includes fewer than 65,000 clones, roughly nine tenths detected once. Sequencing was done on a sample of peripheral blood. The genes are TRBV6-5 and TRBJ1-3, with 7 bases lining up with TRBD1. This receptor was obtained from a human donor in a cohort sampled during active COVID-19. The CDR3 is CASSYSTGVSGNTIYF. CDR3 nucleotides: TGTGCCAGCAGTTACTCTACAGGGGTCTCTGGAAACACCATATATTTT.